This T cell receptor beta chain comes out of a study of T cell changes during pregnancy in multiple sclerosis. V shed 2 bases and J shed 0 bases, with 7 bases lying between them. Per germline, CDR1 MNHEY and CDR2 SVGAGI. The CDR3 extends over 14 amino acids. Measured with immunoSEQ multiplex PCR; TCRdb has only the in-frame clones, and not every one. The data hold 45,000 to 50,000 clones, with about 90% observed a single time. Sequences were derived from CD4+ T cells from peripheral blood mononuclear cells, sampled in the second trimester of pregnancy. The rearrangement joins TRBV6-5 to TRBJ1-1; D is perhaps TRBD1 (5 bases). This TCR was recovered from a female donor in good health, enrolled as a control in a pregnancy study. CDR3 nucleotide sequence: TGTGCCAGCAGTTACCCAGGGATGAACACTGAAGCTTTCTTT. Translating gives CASSYPGMNTEAFF.